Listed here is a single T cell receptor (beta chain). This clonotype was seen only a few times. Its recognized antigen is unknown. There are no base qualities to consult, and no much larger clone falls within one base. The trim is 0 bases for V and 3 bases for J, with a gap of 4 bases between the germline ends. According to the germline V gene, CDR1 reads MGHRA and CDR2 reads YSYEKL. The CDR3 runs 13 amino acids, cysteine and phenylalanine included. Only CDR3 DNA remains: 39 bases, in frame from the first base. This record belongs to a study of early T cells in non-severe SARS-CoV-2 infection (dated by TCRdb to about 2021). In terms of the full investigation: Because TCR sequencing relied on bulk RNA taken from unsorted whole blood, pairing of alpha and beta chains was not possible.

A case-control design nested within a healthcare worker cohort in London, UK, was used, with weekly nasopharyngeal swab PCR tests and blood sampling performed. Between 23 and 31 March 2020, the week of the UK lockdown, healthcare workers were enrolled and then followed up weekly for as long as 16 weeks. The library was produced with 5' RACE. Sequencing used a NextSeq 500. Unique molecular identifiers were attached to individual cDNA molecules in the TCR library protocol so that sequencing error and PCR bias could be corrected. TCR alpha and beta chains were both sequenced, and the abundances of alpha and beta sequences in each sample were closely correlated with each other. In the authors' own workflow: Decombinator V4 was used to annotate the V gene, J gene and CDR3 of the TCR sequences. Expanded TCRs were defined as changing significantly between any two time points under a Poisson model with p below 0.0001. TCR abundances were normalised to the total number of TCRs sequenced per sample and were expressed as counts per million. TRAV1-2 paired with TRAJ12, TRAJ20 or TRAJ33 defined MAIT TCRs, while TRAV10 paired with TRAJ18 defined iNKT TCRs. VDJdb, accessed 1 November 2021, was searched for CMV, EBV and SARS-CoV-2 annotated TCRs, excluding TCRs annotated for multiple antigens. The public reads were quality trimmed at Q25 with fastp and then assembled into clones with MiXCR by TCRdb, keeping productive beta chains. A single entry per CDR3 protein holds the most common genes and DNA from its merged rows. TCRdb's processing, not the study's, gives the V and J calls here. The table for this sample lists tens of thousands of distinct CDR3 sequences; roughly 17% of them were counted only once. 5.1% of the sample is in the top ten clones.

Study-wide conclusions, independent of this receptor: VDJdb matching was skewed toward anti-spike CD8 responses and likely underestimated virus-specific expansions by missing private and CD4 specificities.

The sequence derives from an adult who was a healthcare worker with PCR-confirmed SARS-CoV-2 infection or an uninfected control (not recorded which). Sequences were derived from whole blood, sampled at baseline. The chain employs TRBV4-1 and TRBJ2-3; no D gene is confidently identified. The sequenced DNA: TGCGCCAGCAGCCAAGACCCGACAGATACGCAGTATTTT. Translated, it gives CASSQDPTDTQYF.